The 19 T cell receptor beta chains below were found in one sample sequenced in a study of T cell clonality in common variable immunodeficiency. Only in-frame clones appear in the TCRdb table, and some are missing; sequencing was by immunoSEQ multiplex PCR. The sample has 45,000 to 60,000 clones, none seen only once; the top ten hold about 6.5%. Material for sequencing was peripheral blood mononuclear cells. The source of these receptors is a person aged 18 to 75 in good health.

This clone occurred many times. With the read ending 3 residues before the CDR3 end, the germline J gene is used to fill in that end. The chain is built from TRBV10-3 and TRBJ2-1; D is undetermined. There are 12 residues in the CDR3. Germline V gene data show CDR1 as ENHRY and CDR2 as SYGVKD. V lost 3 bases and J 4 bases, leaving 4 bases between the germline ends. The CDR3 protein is CAISETYNEQFF. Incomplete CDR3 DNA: TGTGCCATCAGTGAAACTTACAATGAG.

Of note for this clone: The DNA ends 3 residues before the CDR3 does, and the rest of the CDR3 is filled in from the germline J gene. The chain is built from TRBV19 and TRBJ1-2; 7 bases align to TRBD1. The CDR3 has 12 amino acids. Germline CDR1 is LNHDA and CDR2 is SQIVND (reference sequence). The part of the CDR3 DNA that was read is TGTGCCAGTAAGGACAGGTACAATGAC. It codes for CASKDRYND. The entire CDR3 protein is CASKDRYNDYTF.

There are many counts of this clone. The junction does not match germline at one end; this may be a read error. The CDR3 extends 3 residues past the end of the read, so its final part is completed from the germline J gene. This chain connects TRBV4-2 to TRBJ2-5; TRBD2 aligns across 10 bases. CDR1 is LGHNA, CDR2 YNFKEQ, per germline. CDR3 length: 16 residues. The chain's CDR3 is CASNQGQRGGQETQYF. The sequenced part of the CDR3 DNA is TGTGCCAGCAACCAAGGGCAGCGGGGGGGCCAAGAGACC.

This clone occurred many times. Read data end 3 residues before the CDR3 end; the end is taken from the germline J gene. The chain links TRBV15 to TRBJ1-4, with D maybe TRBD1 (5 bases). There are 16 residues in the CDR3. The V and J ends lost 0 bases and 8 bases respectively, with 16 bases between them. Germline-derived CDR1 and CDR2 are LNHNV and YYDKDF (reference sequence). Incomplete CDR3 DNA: TGTGCCACCAGCAGAGATGACAAAGGCAGGGAGGAAAAA. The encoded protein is CATSRDDKGREEK. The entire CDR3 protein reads CATSRDDKGREEKLFF.

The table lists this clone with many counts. CDR3 bases read: TGCGCCAGCAGCTTAGGGCAGCTTCAGTCCTACGAG. Its protein is CASSLGQLQSYE. The whole CDR3 reads CASSLGQLQSYEQYF. The chain employs TRBV5-1 and TRBJ2-7; D is ambiguous. With the read ending 3 residues before the CDR3 end, the germline J gene is used to fill in that end. The length of the CDR3 is 15 residues. V gave up 2 bases and J gave up 1 base, with 13 bases separating them. Germline lookup yields CDR1 SGHRS and CDR2 YFSETQ.

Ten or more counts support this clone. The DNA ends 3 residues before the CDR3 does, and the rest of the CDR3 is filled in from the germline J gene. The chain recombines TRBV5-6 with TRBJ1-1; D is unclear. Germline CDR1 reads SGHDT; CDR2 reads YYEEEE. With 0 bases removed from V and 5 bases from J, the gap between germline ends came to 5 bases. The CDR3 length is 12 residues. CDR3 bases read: TGTGCCAGCAGCTTGGGCAGTACTGAA. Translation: CASSLGSTE. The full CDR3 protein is CASSLGSTEAFF.

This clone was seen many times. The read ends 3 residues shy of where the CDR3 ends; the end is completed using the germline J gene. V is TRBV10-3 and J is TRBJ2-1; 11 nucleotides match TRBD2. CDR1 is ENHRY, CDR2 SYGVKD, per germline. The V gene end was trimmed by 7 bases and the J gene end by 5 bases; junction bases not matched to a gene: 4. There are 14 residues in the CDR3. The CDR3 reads CAIKGTSGHNEQFF. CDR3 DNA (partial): TGTGCCATCAAAGGGACTAGCGGACACAATGAG.

CDR3 DNA, as far as it was read: TGTGCCAGTAGTATAGCCGTCACAGATACC. Protein: CASSIAVTDT. The CDR3 in full is CASSIAVTDTYTF. This chain joins TRBV19 and TRBJ1-2; the D is unclear. Read data end 3 residues before the CDR3 end; the end is taken from the germline J gene. Germline loops: CDR1 LNHDA, CDR2 SQIVND (reference sequence). The CDR3 loop spans 13 amino acids.

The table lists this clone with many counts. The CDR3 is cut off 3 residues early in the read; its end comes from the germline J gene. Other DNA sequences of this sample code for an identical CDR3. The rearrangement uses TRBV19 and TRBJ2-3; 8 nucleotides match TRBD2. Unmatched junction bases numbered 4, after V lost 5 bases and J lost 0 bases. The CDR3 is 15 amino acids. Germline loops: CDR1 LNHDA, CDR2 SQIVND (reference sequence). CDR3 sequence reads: CASSSLAGSTDTQYF. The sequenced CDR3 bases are TGTGCCAGTAGTTCCCTAGCGGGCAGCACAGATACG.

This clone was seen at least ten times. CDR3 residues: CAWIGGAGDTQYF. The part of the CDR3 DNA that was read is TGTGCCTGGATCGGGGGGGCCGGAGATACG. The chain combines TRBV30 with TRBJ2-3; TRBD2 matches 8 bases. The read ends 3 residues before the CDR3 terminus; that terminus is restored from the germline J gene. The CDR3 contains 13 residues. V lost 4 bases and J lost 5; bases outside the gene matches: 5. The germline CDR1 and CDR2 sequences are GTSNPN and SVGIG (reference sequence).

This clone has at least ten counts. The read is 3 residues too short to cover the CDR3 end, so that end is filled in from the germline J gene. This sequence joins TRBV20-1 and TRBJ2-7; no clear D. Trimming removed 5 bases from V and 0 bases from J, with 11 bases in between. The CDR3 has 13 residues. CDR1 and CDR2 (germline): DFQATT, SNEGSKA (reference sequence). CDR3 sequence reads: CSAAPQNSYEQYF. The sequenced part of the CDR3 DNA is TGCAGTGCTGCCCCACAGAACTCCTACGAG.

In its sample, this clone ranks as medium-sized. CDR3 amino acids: CAWSASRLRGSNQPQHF. CDR3 bases read: TGTGCCTGGAGCGCTTCTAGACTGCGTGGAAGCAATCAGCCC. The V gene is TRBV30, the J gene TRBJ1-5, with unresolved D. The read ends 3 residues early relative to the CDR3; the germline J gene fills the gap. CDR1 is GTSNPN and CDR2 is SVGIG in the germline V gene (reference sequence). Trimming left V 3 bases short and J 1 base short, with 19 bases between. This CDR3 spans 17 amino acids.

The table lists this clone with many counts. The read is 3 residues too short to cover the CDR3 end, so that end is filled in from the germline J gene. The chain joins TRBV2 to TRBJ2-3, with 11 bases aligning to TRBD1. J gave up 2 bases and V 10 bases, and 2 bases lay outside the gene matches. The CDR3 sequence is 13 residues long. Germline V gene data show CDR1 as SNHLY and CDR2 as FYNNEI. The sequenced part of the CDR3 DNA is TGTGCCACGGGACAGGGGGTCACAGATACG. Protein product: CATGQGVTDT. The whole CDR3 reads CATGQGVTDTQYF.

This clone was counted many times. CDR3 loop: CASREGATNEKLFF. The CDR3 bases that were read are TGCGCCAGCAGGGAGGGGGCAACTAATGAAAAA. The chain joins TRBV23-1 to TRBJ1-4, with D tentatively TRBD1 (6 bases). The read ends 3 residues early relative to the CDR3; the germline J gene fills the gap. TRBV23-1 is designated an ORF whose function remains uncertain. The V end was cut by 6 bases, the J end by 0 bases, with 8 bases between. The CDR3 is 14 amino acids.

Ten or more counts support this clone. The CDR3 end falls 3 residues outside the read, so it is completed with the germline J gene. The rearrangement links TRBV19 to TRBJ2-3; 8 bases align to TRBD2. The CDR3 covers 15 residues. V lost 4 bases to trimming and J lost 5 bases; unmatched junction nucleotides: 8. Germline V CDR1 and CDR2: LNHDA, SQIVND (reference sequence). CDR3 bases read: TGTGCCAGTAGTAACCAGCGGGGGTGGGAAGATACG. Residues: CASSNQRGWEDT. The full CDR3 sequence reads CASSNQRGWEDTQYF.

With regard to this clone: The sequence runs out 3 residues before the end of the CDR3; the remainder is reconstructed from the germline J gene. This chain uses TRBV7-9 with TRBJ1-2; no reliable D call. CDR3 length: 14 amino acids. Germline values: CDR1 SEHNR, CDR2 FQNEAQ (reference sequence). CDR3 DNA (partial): TGTGCCAGCAGCTTAAGTGGGCCTGCCTACGAA. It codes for CASSLSGPAYE. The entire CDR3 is CASSLSGPAYEYTF.

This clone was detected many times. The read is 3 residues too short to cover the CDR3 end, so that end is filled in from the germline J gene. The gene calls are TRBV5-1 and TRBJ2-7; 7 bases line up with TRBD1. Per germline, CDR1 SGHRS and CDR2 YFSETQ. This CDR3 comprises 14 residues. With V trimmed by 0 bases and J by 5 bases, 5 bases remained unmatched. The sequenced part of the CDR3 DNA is TGCGCCAGCAGCTTGGGACAGGGAATCCACGAG. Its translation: CASSLGQGIHE. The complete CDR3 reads CASSLGQGIHEQYF.

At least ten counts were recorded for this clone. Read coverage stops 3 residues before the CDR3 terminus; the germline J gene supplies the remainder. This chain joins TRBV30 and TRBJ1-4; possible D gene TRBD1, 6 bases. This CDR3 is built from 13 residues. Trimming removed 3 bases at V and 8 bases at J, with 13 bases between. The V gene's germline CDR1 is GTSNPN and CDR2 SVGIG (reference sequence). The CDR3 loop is CAWSGERGEKLFF. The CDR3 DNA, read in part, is TGTGCCTGGAGCGGGGAGAGGGGGGAAAAA.

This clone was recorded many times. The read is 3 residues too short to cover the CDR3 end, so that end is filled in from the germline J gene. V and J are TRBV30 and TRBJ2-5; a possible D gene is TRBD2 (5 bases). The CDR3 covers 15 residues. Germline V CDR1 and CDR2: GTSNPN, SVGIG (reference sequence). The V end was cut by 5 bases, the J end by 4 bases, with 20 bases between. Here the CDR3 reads CAWGLQPGSGETQYF. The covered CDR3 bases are TGTGCCTGGGGGCTCCAACCGGGGTCGGGAGAGACC.